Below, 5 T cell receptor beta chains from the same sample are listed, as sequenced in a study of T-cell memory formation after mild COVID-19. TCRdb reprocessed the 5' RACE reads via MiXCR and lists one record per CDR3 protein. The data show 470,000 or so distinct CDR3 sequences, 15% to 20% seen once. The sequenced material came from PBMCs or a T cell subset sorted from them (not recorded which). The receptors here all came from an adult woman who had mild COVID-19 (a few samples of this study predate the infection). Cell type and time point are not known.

The DNA for the CDR3 is TGTGCCAGCAAACCCAGTGGAGGGAGTAATGAGCAGTTCTTC. Translating gives CASKPSGGSNEQFF. The chain combines TRBV9 with TRBJ2-1; D is perhaps TRBD2 (6 bases). The CDR3 runs 14 residues. Germline V lookup: CDR1 SGDLS, CDR2 YYNGEE. The V end was cut by 6 bases, the J end by 7 bases, with 17 bases between. Full variable domain (rest looked up from reference TRBV9 and TRBJ2-1): DSGVTQTPKHLITATGQRVTLRCSPRSGDLSVYWYQQSLDQGLQFLIQYYNGEERAKGNILERFSAQQFPDLHSELNLSSLELGDSALYFCASKPSGGSNEQFFGPGTRLTVL.

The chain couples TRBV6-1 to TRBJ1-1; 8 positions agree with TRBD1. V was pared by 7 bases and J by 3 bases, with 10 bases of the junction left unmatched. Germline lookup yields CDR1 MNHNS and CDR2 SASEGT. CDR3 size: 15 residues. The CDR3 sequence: CASNQQGGGYTEAFF. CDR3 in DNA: TGTGCCAGCAATCAACAGGGGGGCGGTTACACTGAAGCTTTCTTT.

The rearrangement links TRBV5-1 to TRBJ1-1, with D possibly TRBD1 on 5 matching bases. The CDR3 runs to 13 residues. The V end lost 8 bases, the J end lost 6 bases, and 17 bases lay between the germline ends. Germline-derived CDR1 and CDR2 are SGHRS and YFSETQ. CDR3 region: CASNGGGLAEAFF. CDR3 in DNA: TGCGCCAGTAATGGGGGAGGGCTCGCTGAAGCTTTCTTT.

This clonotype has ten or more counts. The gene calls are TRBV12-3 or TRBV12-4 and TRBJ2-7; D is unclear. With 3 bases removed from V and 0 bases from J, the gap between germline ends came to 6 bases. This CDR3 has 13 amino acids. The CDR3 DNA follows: TGTGCCAGCAGTTTGGGTCGCTCCTACGAGCAGTACTTC. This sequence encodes CASSLGRSYEQYF.

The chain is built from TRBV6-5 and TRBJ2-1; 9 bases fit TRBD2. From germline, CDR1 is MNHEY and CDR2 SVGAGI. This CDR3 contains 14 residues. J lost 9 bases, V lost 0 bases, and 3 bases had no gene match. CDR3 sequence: CASSYSGTSPEQFF. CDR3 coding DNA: TGTGCCAGCAGTTACTCGGGGACTAGCCCTGAGCAGTTCTTC.